This TCR beta chain came from a study of shared clonotypes between healthy human individuals. This clone was recorded only once. The sample contains more than one DNA sequence encoding this CDR3. Produced via immunoSEQ multiplex PCR; TCRdb's table is partial and in-frame only. The sample lists about 580,000 clones, nearly 98% occurring once. Naive CD8 populations comprised CD45RO-negative cells positively selected for CCR7, excluding terminally differentiated effector memory CD45RA+ cells. The sample was naive CD8+ T cells sorted from blood. This TCR derives from a man younger than 40 in good health.

CDR3 protein: CASSFRLNTEAFF. The CDR3 DNA reads TGTGCCAGCAGTTTTCGGCTAAACACTGAAGCTTTCTTT. The chain couples TRBV28 to TRBJ1-1; D call uncertain. The CDR3 is 13 residues long. Trimming shortened V by 3 bases and J by 2 bases, and 7 bases separated the two germline ends. Germline CDR1 and CDR2: MDHEN and SYDVKM.